The rows below give T cell receptor beta chains drawn from one sample of a study of blood T cell repertoires in COVID-19. The protocol was immunoSEQ multiplex PCR, while the TCRdb copy is restricted to in-frame clones and leaves out a portion. The sample contains roughly 300,000 clones, under 90% of which appear only once. The source material was peripheral blood. All receptors derive from a woman in her sixties with active or convalescent COVID-19. The CDR3 runs from the conserved cysteine through the conserved F or W. A D gene is named only where the DNA matches it firmly. Some rows mark clone size as missing; the rest say once, few, many or name a class of expanded clone.

j_call d_call v_call clone_size cdr3_aa cdr3_nt
TRBJ2-7 TRBD1 TRBV28 . CASSYPGQGADEQYF TGTGCCAGCAGTTACCCGGGACAGGGGGCCGACGAGCAGTACTTC
TRBJ1-1 . TRBV18 . CASSRTRTGEWVNTEAFF TGTGCCAGCTCACGGACCCGGACGGGGGAGTGGGTGAACACTGAAGCTTTCTTT
TRBJ2-5 TRBD2 TRBV11-2 . CASSFLAGGLGRQETQYF TGTGCCAGCAGCTTCTTAGCGGGGGGGCTTGGGCGCCAAGAGACCCAGTACTTC
TRBJ1-2 . TRBV3-1/TRBV3-2 . CASSQEGPISF TGTGCCAGCAGCCAAGAGGGCCCGATATCCTTC
TRBJ2-7 TRBD2 TRBV6-5 . CASRGYGGGTYEQYF TGTGCCAGCAGAGGTTATGGCGGGGGAACCTACGAGCAGTACTTC
TRBJ1-6 TRBD1 TRBV3-1/TRBV3-2 . CASSQGTGVRSPLHF TGTGCCAGCAGCCAAGGTACAGGGGTTCGTTCACCCCTCCACTTT
TRBJ2-5 TRBD2 TRBV18 . CASSPREGRETQYF TGTGCCAGCTCACCACGGGAGGGGCGAGAGACCCAGTACTTC
TRBJ2-7 . TRBV6-5 . CASTLEQIRSYEQYF TGTGCCAGCACCTTGGAACAGATCCGGTCCTACGAGCAGTACTTC
TRBJ1-5 . TRBV21-1 . CASSNVDRACGNQPQHF TGTGCCAGCAGCAACGTGGACAGGGCGTGTGGCAATCAGCCCCAGCATTTT
TRBJ1-1 TRBD1 TRBV30 . CAWRAGGPLRSTEAFF TGTGCCTGGAGGGCAGGGGGCCCCCTTCGTTCCACTGAAGCTTTCTTT
TRBJ2-2 . TRBV27 few CASSPTGTGELFF TGTGCCAGCAGCCCGACAGGCACCGGGGAGCTGTTTTTT
TRBJ2-1 . TRBV5-1 . CASSPAGYSYNEQFF TGCGCCAGCAGCCCCGCGGGGTACTCATACAATGAGCAGTTCTTC
TRBJ2-2 TRBD2 TRBV7-3 . CASSLSWEGRELFF TGTGCCAGCAGCTTAAGCTGGGAGGGCCGGGAGCTGTTTTTT
TRBJ1-1 . TRBV7-2 . CASSPQDTPNTEAFF TGTGCCAGCAGCCCCCAGGACACCCCCAACACTGAAGCTTTCTTT
TRBJ2-2 . TRBV2 . CASSGGQNTGELFF TGTGCCAGCAGTGGTGGCCAGAACACCGGGGAGCTGTTTTTT
TRBJ1-4 TRBD1 TRBV5-4 . CASSPTGANEKLFF TGTGCCAGCAGCCCGACAGGGGCTAATGAAAAACTGTTTTTT
TRBJ2-3 . TRBV7-6 . CASRPFQGQGHTDTQYF TGTGCCAGCAGACCCTTCCAAGGGCAGGGCCACACAGATACGCAGTATTTT
TRBJ2-1 . TRBV23-1 . CASESGTWTVYNEQFF TGCGCCAGCGAATCTGGAACCTGGACAGTGTACAATGAGCAGTTCTTC
TRBJ2-1 . TRBV25-1 . CASRGGGAFEQFF TGTGCCAGCAGGGGAGGGGGGGCCTTTGAGCAGTTCTTC
TRBJ1-2 TRBD1 TRBV11-2 . CASSLAPGQVYGYTF TGTGCCAGCAGCTTAGCCCCGGGACAGGTTTATGGCTACACCTTC
TRBJ2-1 TRBD2 TRBV5-1 . CASSLRAGVSGNEQFF TGCGCCAGCAGCTTAAGAGCGGGGGTTTCCGGCAATGAGCAGTTCTTC
TRBJ2-7 TRBD1 TRBV4-1 . CASSQGGTGEAAQYF TGCGCCAGCAGCCAAGGGGGGACAGGGGAGGCGGCGCAGTACTTC
TRBJ2-7 . TRBV7-2 . CASSLVSNAGGPSYEQYF TGTGCCAGCAGCTTAGTGTCGAATGCAGGTGGCCCCTCCTACGAGCAGTACTTC
TRBJ2-3 . TRBV7-2 few CASSSRGTSTDTQYF TGTGCCAGCAGCTCTCGGGGGACTAGCACAGATACGCAGTATTTT
TRBJ2-2 TRBD2 TRBV7-9 . CASSYAGTSPTGELFF TGTGCCAGCAGCTACGCCGGGACTAGCCCCACCGGGGAGCTGTTTTTT
TRBJ1-3 . TRBV5-6 . CASSLDVISGNTIYF TGTGCCAGCAGCCTAGACGTAATCTCTGGAAACACCATATATTTT
TRBJ2-7 . TRBV20-1 . CSARAGGEQYF TGCAGTGCTAGAGCAGGTGGCGAGCAGTACTTC
TRBJ2-2 . TRBV5-4 . CASSFSPREDGELFF TGTGCCAGCAGCTTTTCTCCCAGGGAGGACGGGGAGCTGTTTTTT
TRBJ1-2 TRBD1 TRBV7-9 . CASSSRQGGNYGYTF TGTGCCAGCAGCTCCAGACAGGGGGGTAACTATGGCTACACCTTC
TRBJ1-1 . TRBV7-3 . CASSLTRETEAFF TGTGCCAGCAGCTTGACCAGGGAAACTGAAGCTTTCTTT
TRBJ1-5 . TRBV3-1/TRBV3-2 . CASSHGGGKPQHF TGTGCCAGCAGCCATGGCGGGGGAAAGCCCCAGCATTTT
TRBJ1-3 . TRBV9 . CASSDNRFLSGNTIYF TGTGCCAGCAGCGACAACAGGTTCCTCTCTGGAAACACCATATATTTT
TRBJ1-3 . TRBV28 . CASSSYRSLSGNTIYF TGTGCCAGCAGTTCATACAGGTCACTCTCTGGAAACACCATATATTTT
TRBJ1-5 TRBD1 TRBV19 . CASSTQQGGMVNQPQHF TGTGCCAGTAGTACCCAACAGGGGGGCATGGTCAATCAGCCCCAGCATTTT
TRBJ2-2 . TRBV3-1/TRBV3-2 few CASSLNPTQGNTGELFF TGTGCCAGCAGCCTCAATCCAACACAGGGGAACACCGGGGAGCTGTTTTTT